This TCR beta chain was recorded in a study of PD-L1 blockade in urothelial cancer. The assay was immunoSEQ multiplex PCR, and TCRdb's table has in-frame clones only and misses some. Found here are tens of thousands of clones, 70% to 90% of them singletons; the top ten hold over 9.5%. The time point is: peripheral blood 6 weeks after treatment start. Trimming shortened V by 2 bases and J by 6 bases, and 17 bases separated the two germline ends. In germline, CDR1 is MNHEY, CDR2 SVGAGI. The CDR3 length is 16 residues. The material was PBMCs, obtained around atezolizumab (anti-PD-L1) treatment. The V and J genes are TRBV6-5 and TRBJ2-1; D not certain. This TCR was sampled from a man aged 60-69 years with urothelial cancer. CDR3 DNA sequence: TGTGCCAGCAGTTACCAGTCTGGCCTAGTCCTCAATGAGCAGTTCTTC. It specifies CASSYQSGLVLNEQFF.